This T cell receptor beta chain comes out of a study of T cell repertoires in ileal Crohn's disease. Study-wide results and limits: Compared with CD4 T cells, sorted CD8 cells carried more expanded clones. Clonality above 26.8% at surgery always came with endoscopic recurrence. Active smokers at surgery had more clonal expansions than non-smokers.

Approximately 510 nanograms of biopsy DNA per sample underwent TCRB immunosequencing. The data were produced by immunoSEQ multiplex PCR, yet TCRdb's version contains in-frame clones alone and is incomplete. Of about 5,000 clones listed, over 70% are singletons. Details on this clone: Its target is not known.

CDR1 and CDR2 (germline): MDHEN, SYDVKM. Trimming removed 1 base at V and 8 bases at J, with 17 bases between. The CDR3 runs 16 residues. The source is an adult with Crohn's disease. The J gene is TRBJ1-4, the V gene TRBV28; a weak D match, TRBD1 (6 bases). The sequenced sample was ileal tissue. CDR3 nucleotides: TGTGCCAGCAGTTTATATCAACAGGGATCGAGAGAAAAACTGTTTTTT. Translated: CASSLYQQGSREKLFF.